The 24 T cell receptor beta chains reported below all come from one sample, sequenced in a study of regulatory T cells in long-lasting Graves disease. Time point specified: persistent/refractory GD, antithyroid drugs over 5 years with positive TRAb. Generation of the TCR library employed RNA extracted from PBMCs. The authors built TCR beta libraries using iRepertoire HTBI primers and Arm-PCR of CDR3 regions. TCRdb redid the calling of the multiplex PCR reads with MiXCR, one entry per CDR3 protein. Of a few hundred thousand distinct CDR3 sequences listed, 22% are singletons. The sample consisted of peripheral blood mononuclear cells (PBMCs), taken when the disease was refractory, from a patient treated with antithyroid drugs. These receptors originate from a female donor with Graves disease.

This clonotype has a count of ten or more. The CDR3: CATRGQMNTEAFF. CDR3 DNA sequence: TGTGCCACCAGGGGACAGATGAACACTGAAGCTTTCTTT. The chain links TRBV24-1 to TRBJ1-1; 7 nucleotides align to TRBD1. Trimming removed 7 bases from V and 0 bases from J; junction bases left unmatched: 1. The CDR3 loop spans 13 amino acids. Germline-derived CDR1 and CDR2 are KGHDR and SFDVKD.

The gene calls are TRBV4-3 and TRBJ1-2, with unresolved D. V was trimmed by 0 bases and J by 4 bases, leaving 9 bases between them. The CDR3 loop spans 14 amino acids. Germline-derived CDR1 and CDR2 are LGHNA and YSLEER. This CDR3 reads CASSQDSHTYGYTF. CDR3 nucleotide sequence: TGCGCCAGCAGCCAAGATAGCCACACCTATGGCTACACCTTC.

This clonotype was recorded many times. This chain links TRBV28 with TRBJ1-5; possibly TRBD1 for D (5 bases). Germline assignment: CDR1 MDHEN and CDR2 SYDVKM. With 11 bases removed from V and 7 bases from J, the gap between germline ends came to 21 bases. CDR3 length equals 14 residues. The CDR3 DNA reads as TGTGCCTCCCGGACGGTACAGGATGGGCAGCCCCAGCATTTT. Translation gives CASRTVQDGQPQHF.

V gene TRBV4-3 combines with J gene TRBJ2-5, with D unclear. Deletions cut 0 bases from V and 5 bases from J, with 13 bases between. From germline, CDR1 is LGHNA and CDR2 YSLEER. CDR3 length equals 15 residues. CDR3 sequence (DNA): TGCGCCAGCAGCCAAGAGTTTCCCTCGGGCGAGACCCAGTACTTC. Amino acid sequence: CASSQEFPSGETQYF.

This clonotype has a count of ten or more. The J gene is TRBJ2-5, the V gene TRBV7-2; D is possibly TRBD1 (5 bases). The CDR3 is 15 residues long. Deletions cut 5 bases from V and 3 bases from J, with 16 bases between. Germline loops: CDR1 SGHTA, CDR2 FQGNSA. The CDR3 loop reads CASSTPPPREETQYF. In DNA, the CDR3 is TGTGCCAGCAGCACACCCCCCCCCAGGGAAGAGACCCAGTACTTC.

The chain uses TRBV7-9 and TRBJ1-2; 7 positions agree with TRBD1. The CDR3 sequence is 15 residues long. Germline V CDR1 and CDR2: SEHNR, FQNEAQ (reference sequence). J gave up 8 bases and V 4 bases, and 13 bases lay outside the gene matches. The chain's CDR3 is CASSSAGLTGQGYTF. CDR3 in DNA: TGTGCCAGCAGCTCCGCAGGCCTGACAGGGCAAGGCTACACCTTC.

In its sample, this clonotype was seen many times. The gene calls are TRBV7-2 and TRBJ2-7; D may be TRBD2 (5 bases). Germline CDR1 and CDR2: SGHTA and FQGNSA. V was pared by 1 base and J by 2 bases, with 12 bases between. CDR3 length equals 15 residues. For the CDR3, the DNA is TGTGCCAGCAGCTTAGAGTTAGCGATCACCTACGAGCAGTACTTC. It yields the protein CASSLELAITYEQYF.

Notes on this clonotype: A much more abundant neighbour one base away suggests this may be a read error. The chain uses TRBV2 and TRBJ2-7, with a possible D match to TRBD2 (6 bases). Germline lookup yields CDR1 SNHLY and CDR2 FYNNEI. The CDR3 extends over 16 amino acids. CDR3: CVSRRGEIGSSYEQYF. The CDR3 DNA reads TGTGTCAGCAGGCGGGGAGAGATAGGGAGCTCCTACGAGCAGTACTTC.

The J gene is TRBJ1-1, the V gene TRBV9; D call uncertain. CDR1 and CDR2 from the germline V gene are SGDLS and YYNGEE. V dropped 3 bases and J dropped 5 bases, with 11 bases sitting between them. The CDR3 runs to 13 residues. The CDR3 DNA sequence: TGTGCCAGCAGCGCCGGCCAAGCGACTGAAGCTTTCTTT. Encoded protein: CASSAGQATEAFF.

The chain employs TRBV14 and TRBJ1-4, with unresolved D. CDR3 size: 15 residues. The V gene's germline CDR1 is SGHDN and CDR2 FVKESK. Trimming removed 4 bases from V and 0 bases from J, with 9 bases in between. CDR3 nucleotides: TGTGCCAGCAGCCTTGGAATGGCAACTAATGAAAAACTGTTTTTT. Translated, it gives CASSLGMATNEKLFF.

This clonotype has only one observation. The rearrangement links TRBV3-1 to TRBJ2-7; D is perhaps TRBD1 or TRBD2 (5 bases each). The CDR3 contains 17 residues. V was shortened by 0 bases and J by 7 bases, with 22 bases between the two germline ends. Germline V gene sequence: CDR1 LGHDT, CDR2 YNNKEL (reference sequence). DNA of the CDR3: TGTGCCAGCAGCCAAGACTTAGGGGTCGGGGCGCAAAAAGAGCAGTACTTC. Its translation: CASSQDLGVGAQKEQYF.

In this sample, this clonotype turned up many times. The chain carries TRBV3-1 and TRBJ1-2; tentative D call: TRBD1 (5 bases). Trimming shortened V by 1 base and J by 6 bases, and 12 bases separated the two germline ends. This CDR3 spans 14 amino acids. The germline CDR1 and CDR2 sequences are LGHDT and YNNKEL (reference sequence). CDR3: CASSQVGRVDGYTF. CDR3 nucleotides: TGTGCCAGCAGCCAAGTAGGCAGGGTCGATGGCTACACCTTC.

This clonotype showed up just a few times. V gene TRBV6-1 combines with J gene TRBJ2-7, with TRBD1 identical over 11 bases. Looked up from germline, CDR1 is MNHNS and CDR2 is SASEGT. The CDR3 consists of 12 residues. Unmatched junction bases numbered 5, after V lost 9 bases and J lost 7 bases. For the CDR3, the DNA is TGTGCCAGTAGGGACAGGGGGTTTGAGCAGTACTTC. Its translation is CASRDRGFEQYF.

Turning to this clonotype: One end of the junction fails to match germline, which may point to a read error. This rearrangement joins TRBV7-7 to TRBJ2-5, with 8 bases fitting TRBD1. CDR3 length: 13 residues. CDR1 SSHAT and CDR2 FNYEAQ come from the germline V gene (reference sequence). CDR3 sequence: CASSQDREETQYF. CDR3 sequence (DNA): TGTGCTAGCAGCCAGGACAGGGAAGAGACCCAGTACTTC. The variable domain in full, completed from reference TRBV7-7 and TRBJ2-5, reads GAGVSQSPRYKVTKRGQDVTLRCDPISSHATLYWYQQALGQGPEFLTYFNYEAQPDKSGLPSDRFSAERPEGSISTLTIQRTEQRDSAMYRCASSQDREETQYFGPGTRLLVL.

Note on this clonotype: One end of the junction does not line up with germline, which may come from a read error. The rearrangement joins TRBV12-3 or TRBV12-4 to TRBJ2-6; D is ambiguous. The CDR3 has 14 amino acids. The CDR3 region is CASGFESGANVLTF. CDR3 DNA: TGTGCCAGCGGTTTCGAGTCTGGGGCCAACGTCCTGACTTTC.

A note on this clonotype: One end of the junction fails to match germline, which may point to a read error. The rearrangement uses TRBV5-1 and TRBJ2-7, with a possible D match to TRBD1 (5 bases). CDR1 and CDR2 (germline): SGHRS, YFSETQ. This CDR3 has 14 amino acids. The CDR3 sequence is CASSPLDISYEQYF. CDR3 nucleotide sequence: TGTGCCAGCAGCCCTTTGGACATCTCCTACGAGCAGTACTTC.

The chain carries TRBV7-2 and TRBJ1-6; D ambiguous. V gave up 2 bases and J gave up 5 bases, with 10 bases separating them. Germline-derived CDR1 and CDR2 are SGHTA and FQGNSA. The CDR3 contains 15 residues. This CDR3 reads CASSLREDHNSPLHF. The CDR3 region has the DNA TGTGCCAGCAGCTTAAGGGAAGACCATAATTCACCCCTCCACTTT.

This CDR3 is CASSSTGDTDTQYF. CDR3 nucleotides: TGTGCCAGCAGTTCGACAGGGGATACAGATACGCAGTATTTT. The rearrangement links TRBV28 to TRBJ2-3; 8 bases map to TRBD1. This CDR3 has 14 amino acids. The ends lost 4 bases at V and 3 bases at J; junction bases unmatched: 3. Germline CDR1 reads MDHEN; CDR2 reads SYDVKM.

This clonotype was found many times. The J gene is TRBJ1-5, the V gene TRBV12-3 or TRBV12-4, with D hard to call. This CDR3 comprises 13 residues. V gave up 3 bases and J gave up 2 bases, with 5 bases separating them. In nucleotides, the CDR3 is TGTGCCAGCAGTTTCTCTCGCAATCAGCCCCAGCATTTT. Translation gives CASSFSRNQPQHF.

The rearrangement joins TRBV19 to TRBJ2-2; D is undetermined. The V end was cut by 3 bases, the J end by 5 bases, with 16 bases between. Germline V lookup: CDR1 LNHDA, CDR2 SQIVND (reference sequence). The CDR3 sequence is 16 residues long. The CDR3 protein is CASSMVSGKATGELFF. The DNA of the CDR3 is TGTGCCAGTAGTATGGTTTCGGGTAAAGCGACCGGGGAGCTGTTTTTT.

This clonotype was seen repeatedly, ten times or more. The chain employs TRBV28 and TRBJ1-1, with TRBD1 as a possible D gene (6 bases). Trimming removed 6 bases from V and 6 bases from J, with 17 bases in between. There are 14 residues in the CDR3. Per the germline V gene, CDR1 is MDHEN and CDR2 is SYDVKM. CDR3 sequence: CASRPWRGDSEAFF. In DNA form, the CDR3 reads TGTGCCAGCAGACCGTGGAGGGGGGATTCTGAAGCTTTCTTT. Variable domain in full (rest from reference TRBV28 and TRBJ1-1): DVKVTQSSRYLVKRTGEKVFLECVQDMDHENMFWYRQDPGLGLRLIYFSYDVKMKEKGDIPEGYSVSREKKERFSLILESASTNQTSMYLCASRPWRGDSEAFFGQGTRLTVV.

The chain is built from TRBV6-1 and TRBJ2-5; TRBD1 is a possible D gene (6 bases). Per germline, CDR1 MNHNS and CDR2 SASEGT. The length of the CDR3 is 15 residues. V was clipped by 6 bases and J by 6 bases, with 20 bases between them. CDR3 protein: CASSSRQAPGKTQYF. For the CDR3, the DNA is TGTGCCAGCAGCTCACGACAGGCCCCAGGAAAGACCCAGTACTTC.

This clonotype has at least ten counts. The chain carries TRBV12-3 or TRBV12-4 and TRBJ2-7, with 8 bases lining up with TRBD2. The CDR3 has 14 residues. Trimming cost V 6 bases and J 3 bases; bases outside gene matches: 7. CDR3 nucleotide sequence: TGTGCCAGCAGCCCCGGGGGGACTAGCTACGAGCAGTACTTC. Its protein product is CASSPGGTSYEQYF.

Ten or more counts support this clonotype. This chain uses TRBV28 with TRBJ1-2; D not certain. V dropped 4 bases and J dropped 6 bases, with 15 bases sitting between them. CDR3 length: 14 residues. Germline V gives CDR1 MDHEN, CDR2 SYDVKM. The CDR3 region has the DNA TGTGCCAGCAGTTCTACCGGGAGAACTCATGGCTACACCTTC. This codes for CASSSTGRTHGYTF.